The clone carrying this T cell receptor beta chain turned up a few times. Its antigen remains unidentified. The data were taken from a study of identical twins. Study outcomes and limitations: Some out-of-frame alpha sequences were shared by twins, and these showed excess low generation probability. The models gave estimates that fell short of the out-of-frame TCR alpha sharing seen in monozygotic twins. Partial confounding of zero-insertion analyses by invariant MAIT and iNKT cells was possible.

Template switching supplied a universal primer site; unique molecular identifiers were carried on the cDNA. MiXCR, run by TCRdb on the 5' RACE reads, gives a single entry per CDR3 protein. The repertoire has approximately 260,000 distinct CDR3 sequences, around 15% of them found once; the top ten carry approximately 10%. The V end lost 7 bases, the J end lost 4 bases, and 13 bases lay between the germline ends. The CDR3 sequence is 13 residues long. The sequenced sample was memory (CD45RO+) T cells sorted from blood. This sequence originates from a woman younger than 35 in good health. The rearrangement joins TRBV12-3 or TRBV12-4 to TRBJ1-1; D is uncertain. The DNA of the CDR3 is TGTGCCAGCACCCCAAATCCGAGCACTGAAGCTTTCTTT. The encoded protein is CASTPNPSTEAFF.